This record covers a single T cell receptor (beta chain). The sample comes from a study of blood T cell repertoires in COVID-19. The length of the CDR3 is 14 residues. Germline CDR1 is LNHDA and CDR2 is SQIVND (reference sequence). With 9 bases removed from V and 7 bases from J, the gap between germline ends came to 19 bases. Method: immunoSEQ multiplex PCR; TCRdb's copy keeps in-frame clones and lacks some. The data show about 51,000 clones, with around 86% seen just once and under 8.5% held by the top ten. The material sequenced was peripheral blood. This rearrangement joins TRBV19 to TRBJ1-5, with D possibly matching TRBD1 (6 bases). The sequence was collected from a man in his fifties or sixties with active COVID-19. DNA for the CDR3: TGTGCCAGCCGGAAACAGGGAGGGGTGCAGCCCCAGCATTTT. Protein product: CASRKQGGVQPQHF.